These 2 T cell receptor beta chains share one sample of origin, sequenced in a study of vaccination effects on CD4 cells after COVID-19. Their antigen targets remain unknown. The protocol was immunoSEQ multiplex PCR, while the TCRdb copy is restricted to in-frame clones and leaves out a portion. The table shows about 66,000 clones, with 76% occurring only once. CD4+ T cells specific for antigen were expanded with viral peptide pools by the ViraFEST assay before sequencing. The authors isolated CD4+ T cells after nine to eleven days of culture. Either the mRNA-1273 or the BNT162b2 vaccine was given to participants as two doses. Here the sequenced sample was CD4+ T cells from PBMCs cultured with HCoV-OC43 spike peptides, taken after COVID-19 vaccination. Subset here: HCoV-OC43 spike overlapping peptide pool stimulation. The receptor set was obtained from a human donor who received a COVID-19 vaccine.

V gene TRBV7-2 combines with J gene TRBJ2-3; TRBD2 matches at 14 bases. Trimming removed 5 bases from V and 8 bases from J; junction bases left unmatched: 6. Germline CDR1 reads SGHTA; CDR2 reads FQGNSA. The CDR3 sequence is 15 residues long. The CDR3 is CASSVTSGGAGTQYF. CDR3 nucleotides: TGTGCCAGCAGCGTGACTAGCGGGGGGGCGGGTACGCAGTATTTT.

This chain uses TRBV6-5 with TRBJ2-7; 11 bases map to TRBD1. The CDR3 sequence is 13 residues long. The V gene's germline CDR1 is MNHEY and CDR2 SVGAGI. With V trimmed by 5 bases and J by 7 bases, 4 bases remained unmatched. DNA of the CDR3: TGTGCCAGCAGTACGGGACAGGGGGGAGAGCAGTACGTC. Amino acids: CASSTGQGGEQYV.